This TCR beta chain is from a study of cytomegalovirus exposure and HLA in healthy donors. As for the study in general: In a previous analysis, some 120 million unique TCR beta sequences were found from 170 million or so T cells. Study-level points and caveats: Differences between HLA loci emerged in a later analysis of TCR association rates, with DRB1 most and HLA-C fewest. Accounts indicate the classifier identified cytomegalovirus status with strong specificity and sensitivity.

PCR involved 60 Vbeta and 13 Jbeta primers. Assay: immunoSEQ multiplex PCR; the TCRdb copy retains only in-frame clones and omits some. Of hundreds of thousands of clones listed, approximately 80% are singletons. Concerning this clone: Its antigen is undetermined.

Looked up from germline, CDR1 is MGHRA and CDR2 is YSYEKL. The CDR3 consists of 16 residues. The J segment lost 4 bases and the V segment lost 3 bases, leaving 10 bases of the junction unmatched. Though probably carrying unrecorded immune exposures, donors were nominally healthy at sampling. Source material: PBMCs. This clonotype was sampled from a boy aged 2 to 10 in good health and CMV-seronegative. The gene calls are TRBV4-1 and TRBJ1-2; 8 positions agree with TRBD1. CDR3 loop: CASSHPTPDRAYGYTF. DNA of the CDR3: TGCGCCAGCAGCCACCCAACCCCGGACAGGGCCTATGGCTACACCTTC.